The 19 T cell receptor beta chains below come from one sample, sequenced in a study of blood T cell repertoires in COVID-19. The data were produced by immunoSEQ multiplex PCR, yet TCRdb's version contains in-frame clones alone and is incomplete. The sample holds about 200,000 clones; roughly 90% are singletons and the top ten take 0.75% to 0.95%. The sample comprised peripheral blood. These receptors all stem from a woman in her 70s with acute or convalescent COVID-19.

The chain combines TRBV7-3 with TRBJ1-1; the match to TRBD1 covers 10 bases. V dropped 4 bases and J dropped 1; count of bases not matched to a gene: 6. CDR1 and CDR2 from the germline V gene are SGHTA and FQGTGA. The CDR3 loop spans 16 amino acids. CDR3 loop: CASSSRTGGGNTEAFF. CDR3 in DNA: TGTGCCAGCAGCTCGCGGACAGGGGGTGGGAACACTGAAGCTTTCTTT.

CDR3 sequence: CASSFIPGGDTGELFF. The CDR3 region has the DNA TGCGCCAGCAGCTTCATCCCGGGCGGGGACACCGGGGAGCTGTTTTTT. This chain connects TRBV5-1 to TRBJ2-2; maybe TRBD2 (6 bases). The CDR3 is made up of 16 amino acids. Germline CDR1 and CDR2: SGHRS and YFSETQ. V gave up 2 bases and J gave up 3 bases, with 14 bases separating them.

The V call is TRBV29-1, the J call TRBJ1-2; D uncertain. V lost 4 bases and J 4 bases, leaving 16 bases between the germline ends. The CDR3 consists of 14 residues. Germline V gene lookup returns CDR1 SQVTM and CDR2 ANQGSEA. CDR3: CSVAPRIAGYGYTF. The CDR3 bases are TGCAGCGTTGCCCCTCGTATCGCAGGCTATGGCTACACCTTC.

The chain links TRBV6-2 or TRBV6-3 to TRBJ2-3, with D perhaps matching TRBD2 (6 bases). The CDR3 covers 16 residues. CDR1 MNHEY and CDR2 SVGEGT come from the germline V gene. The V and J ends lost 6 bases and 4 bases respectively, with 20 bases between them. The CDR3 DNA reads TGTGCCAGCAGCCTCGAAGCTGGAGGGGCATCAGATACGCAGTATTTT. It yields the protein CASSLEAGGASDTQYF.

This chain connects TRBV27 to TRBJ1-1, with a weak D call TRBD1 (6 bases). The CDR3 length is 15 residues. Trimming cost V 5 bases and J 4 bases, with 17 bases left between them. The germline V gene encodes CDR1 MNHEY and CDR2 SMNVEV (reference sequence). This CDR3 is CASSGWDMRSTEAFF. CDR3 DNA sequence: TGTGCCAGCAGTGGCTGGGACATGCGGAGCACTGAAGCTTTCTTT.

The V gene is TRBV6-2 or TRBV6-3, the J gene TRBJ2-2; 7 positions agree with TRBD1. The CDR3 loop spans 15 amino acids. CDR1 MNHEY and CDR2 SVGEGT come from the germline V gene. V lost 0 bases and J lost 5; bases outside the gene matches: 3. The CDR3 sequence: CASSYSRGQTGELFF. The CDR3, as DNA: TGTGCCAGCAGTTACTCTAGGGGGCAGACCGGGGAGCTGTTTTTT.

This clone was counted once. This rearrangement joins TRBV2 to TRBJ1-6; 9 nucleotides agree with TRBD1. The CDR3 is 15 residues long. V lost 6 bases, J lost 7 bases, and 7 bases stayed unmatched. Germline CDR1 SNHLY, CDR2 FYNNEI. The CDR3 DNA sequence: TGTGCCAGCAGACCGGGACAGGGAGAAAATTCACCCCTCCACTTT. It encodes CASRPGQGENSPLHF. Drawing the rest from reference TRBV2 and TRBJ1-6, the complete variable domain is EPEVTQTPSHQVTQMGQEVILRCVPISNHLYFYWYRQILGQKVEFLVSFYNNEISEKSEIFDDQFSVERPDGSNFTLKIRSTKLEDSAMYFCASRPGQGENSPLHFGNGTRLTVT.

The chain links TRBV5-1 to TRBJ2-1; TRBD1 matches 8 bases. The V segment lost 2 bases and the J segment 7 bases; nucleotides outside the gene matches: 8. The CDR3 loop spans 15 amino acids. Germline V CDR1 and CDR2: SGHRS, YFSETQ. CDR3 in DNA: TGCGCCAGCAGCTTAGAGGGACAGGCGAGGAATGAGCAGTTCTTC. Protein: CASSLEGQARNEQFF.

The chain employs TRBV5-5 and TRBJ1-5; weak D call: TRBD1 (5 bases). Trimming shortened V by 3 bases and J by 4 bases, and 17 bases separated the two germline ends. This CDR3 is 16 amino acids long. CDR1 and CDR2 (germline): SGHKS, YYEKEE (reference sequence). Here the CDR3 DNA reads TGTGCCAGCAGCTGGGGGACTCTCGCGCCTAATCAGCCCCAGCATTTT. This codes for CASSWGTLAPNQPQHF.

The rearrangement joins TRBV5-4 to TRBJ1-2; 9 nucleotides align to TRBD1. Germline V gene sequence: CDR1 SGHNT, CDR2 YYREEE (reference sequence). The trim removed 2 bases at V and 8 bases at J, leaving 4 bases unmatched. CDR3 length: 13 amino acids. The CDR3 sequence is CASSLQGANGYTF. The CDR3 region has the DNA TGTGCCAGCAGCTTACAGGGGGCGAACGGCTACACCTTC.

This chain joins TRBV6-1 and TRBJ1-1, with D maybe TRBD1 (6 bases). The V end was cut by 2 bases, the J end by 4 bases, with 11 bases between. In germline, CDR1 is MNHNS, CDR2 SASEGT. The CDR3 is 14 residues long. CDR3 nucleotide sequence: TGTGCCAGCAGTGAAAGGGGACATAGCACTGAAGCTTTCTTT. This gives the protein CASSERGHSTEAFF.

The J gene is TRBJ2-5, the V gene TRBV9, with TRBD1 matching 7 bases. The junction had 7 bases not matched to a gene; V was cut back by 0 bases and J by 5 bases. The germline gives CDR1 SGDLS, CDR2 YYNGEE. The CDR3 has 15 amino acids. CDR3 loop: CASSVVDRLGETQYF. DNA of the CDR3: TGTGCCAGCAGCGTAGTGGACAGGTTGGGGGAGACCCAGTACTTC. Full variable domain (missing parts from reference TRBV9 and TRBJ2-5): DSGVTQTPKHLITATGQRVTLRCSPRSGDLSVYWYQQSLDQGLQFLIQYYNGEERAKGNILERFSAQQFPDLHSELNLSSLELGDSALYFCASSVVDRLGETQYFGPGTRLLVL.

The rearrangement uses TRBV28 and TRBJ1-2; 8 bases fit TRBD1. Germline CDR1 is MDHEN and CDR2 is SYDVKM. The CDR3 loop spans 15 amino acids. V was pared by 5 bases and J by 5 bases, with 10 bases of the junction left unmatched. The CDR3 DNA reads as TGTGCCAGCAGTAGAGGACAGGGTGCGGTGTATGGCTACACCTTC. The encoded protein is CASSRGQGAVYGYTF.

The chain links TRBV14 to TRBJ1-4, with a possible D match to TRBD1 (5 bases). V lost 4 bases and J lost 7, with 13 bases in between. The CDR3 spans 14 residues. The germline V gene encodes CDR1 SGHDN and CDR2 FVKESK. CDR3 protein: CASSRRGGGEKLFF. CDR3 in DNA: TGTGCCAGCAGCCGGAGGGGCGGCGGTGAAAAACTGTTTTTT.

This clone was recorded only once. The chain uses TRBV18 and TRBJ2-3, with TRBD2 matching 10 bases. Germline lookup yields CDR1 KGHSH and CDR2 LQKENI. V shed 1 base and J 0 bases; nucleotides not matched to a gene: 7. This CDR3 region has 18 residues. The CDR3 DNA reads TGTGCCAGCTCACCACAAATAGAAGCGGGGGGGAGCACAGATACGCAGTATTTT. Translation gives CASSPQIEAGGSTDTQYF. The entire variable domain, with the rest obtained from reference TRBV18 and TRBJ2-3, is as follows: NAGVMQNPRHLVRRRGQEARLRCSPMKGHSHVYWYRQLPEEGLKFMVYLQKENIIDESGMPKERFSAEFPKEGPSILRIQQVVRGDSAAYFCASSPQIEAGGSTDTQYFGPGTRLTVL.

Written as DNA, the CDR3 is TGTGCCACCAGCAGAGGTGGGACAGCCTATGGCTACACCTTC. This gives the protein CATSRGGTAYGYTF. The chain employs TRBV15 and TRBJ1-2, with 7 bases lining up with TRBD1. The CDR3 sequence is 14 residues long. CDR1 is LNHNV and CDR2 is YYDKDF in the germline V gene (reference sequence). The trim removed 1 base at V and 4 bases at J, leaving 3 bases unmatched.

V usage is TRBV6-6 and J usage is TRBJ1-3; D remains unclear. V lost 0 bases to trimming and J lost 9 bases, with 12 bases between them. The CDR3 loop spans 14 amino acids. Per germline, CDR1 MNHNY and CDR2 SVGAGI (reference sequence). CDR3 bases: TGTGCCAGCAGTTACTCGAGGCTGGGTGTCACCATATATTTT. Translated, it gives CASSYSRLGVTIYF.

A few counts support this clone. The rearrangement links TRBV25-1 to TRBJ1-1; D possibly corresponds to TRBD1 (5 bases). The CDR3 has 13 residues. Trimming pared 3 bases from V and 6 bases from J, leaving 11 bases between. Germline-derived CDR1 and CDR2 are MGHDK and SYGVNS. The CDR3 DNA sequence: TGTGCCAGCAGTGACCGGACACGCTCTGAAGCTTTCTTT. Translated: CASSDRTRSEAFF. The whole variable domain, filled in from reference TRBV25-1 and TRBJ1-1, reads EADIYQTPRYLVIGTGKKITLECSQTMGHDKMYWYQQDPGMELHLIHYSYGVNSTEKGDLSSESTVSRIRTEHFPLTLESARPSHTSQYLCASSDRTRSEAFFGQGTRLTVV.

This sequence joins TRBV5-1 and TRBJ2-1; the D gene is possibly TRBD2 (6 bases). V lost 2 bases to trimming and J lost 3 bases, with 9 bases between them. This CDR3 has 14 residues. Germline V lookup: CDR1 SGHRS, CDR2 YFSETQ. Here the CDR3 reads CASSFQTSYNEQFF. The CDR3 DNA sequence: TGCGCCAGCAGCTTCCAGACTAGCTACAATGAGCAGTTCTTC.